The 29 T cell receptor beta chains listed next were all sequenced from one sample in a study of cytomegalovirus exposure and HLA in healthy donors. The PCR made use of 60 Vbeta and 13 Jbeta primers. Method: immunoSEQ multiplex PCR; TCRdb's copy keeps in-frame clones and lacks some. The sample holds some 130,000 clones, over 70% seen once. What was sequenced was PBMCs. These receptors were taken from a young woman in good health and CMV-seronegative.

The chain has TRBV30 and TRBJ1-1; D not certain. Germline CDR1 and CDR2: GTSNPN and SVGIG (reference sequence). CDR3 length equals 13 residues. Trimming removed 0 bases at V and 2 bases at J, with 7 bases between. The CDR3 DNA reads TGTGCCTGGAGTGTACGAGATAACACTGAAGCTTTCTTT. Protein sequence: CAWSVRDNTEAFF.

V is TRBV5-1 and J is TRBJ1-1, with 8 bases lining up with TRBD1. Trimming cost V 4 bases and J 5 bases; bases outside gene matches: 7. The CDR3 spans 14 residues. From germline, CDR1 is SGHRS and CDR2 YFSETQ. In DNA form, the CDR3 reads TGCGCCAGCAGCGTAAGAACAGGGGGGACTGAAGCTTTCTTT. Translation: CASSVRTGGTEAFF. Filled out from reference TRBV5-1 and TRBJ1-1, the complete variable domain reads KAGVTQTPRYLIKTRGQQVTLSCSPISGHRSVSWYQQTPGQGLQFLFEYFSETQRNKGNFPGRFSGRQFSNSRSEMNVSTLELGDSALYLCASSVRTGGTEAFFGQGTRLTVV.

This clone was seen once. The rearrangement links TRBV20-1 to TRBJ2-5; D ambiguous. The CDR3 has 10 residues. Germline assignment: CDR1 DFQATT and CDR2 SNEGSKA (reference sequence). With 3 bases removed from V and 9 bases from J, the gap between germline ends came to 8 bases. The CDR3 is CSASPRAQYF. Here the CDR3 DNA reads TGCAGTGCTAGCCCCCGGGCCCAGTACTTC.

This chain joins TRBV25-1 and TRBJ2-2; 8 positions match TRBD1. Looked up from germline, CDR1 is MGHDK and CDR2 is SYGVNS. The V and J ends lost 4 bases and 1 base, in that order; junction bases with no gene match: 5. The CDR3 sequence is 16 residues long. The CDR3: CASSAHGTGNTGELFF. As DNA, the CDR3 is TGTGCCAGCAGTGCGCACGGGACAGGGAACACCGGGGAGCTGTTTTTT.

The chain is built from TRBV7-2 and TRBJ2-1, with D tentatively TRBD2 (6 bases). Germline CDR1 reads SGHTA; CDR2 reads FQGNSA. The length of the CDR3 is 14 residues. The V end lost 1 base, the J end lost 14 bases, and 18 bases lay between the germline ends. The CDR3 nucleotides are TGTGCCAGCAGCTTAGACACAACTAGCAGCCCTAAGTTCTTC. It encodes CASSLDTTSSPKFF.

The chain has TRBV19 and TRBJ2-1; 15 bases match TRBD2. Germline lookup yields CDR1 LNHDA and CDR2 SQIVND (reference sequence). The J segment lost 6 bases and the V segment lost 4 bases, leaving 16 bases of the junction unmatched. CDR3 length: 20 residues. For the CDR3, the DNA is TGTGCCAGTAGTACTGGACAGGGGCGAGGACTAGCGGGAGGGCCCAATGAGCAGTTCTTC. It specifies CASSTGQGRGLAGGPNEQFF.

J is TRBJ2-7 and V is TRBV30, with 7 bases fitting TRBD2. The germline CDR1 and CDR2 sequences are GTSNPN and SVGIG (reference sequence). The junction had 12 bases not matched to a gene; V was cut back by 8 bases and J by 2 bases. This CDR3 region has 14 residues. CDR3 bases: TGTGCCAGCCCCACCCTAGCGGACCCCTACGAGCAGTACTTC. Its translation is CASPTLADPYEQYF.

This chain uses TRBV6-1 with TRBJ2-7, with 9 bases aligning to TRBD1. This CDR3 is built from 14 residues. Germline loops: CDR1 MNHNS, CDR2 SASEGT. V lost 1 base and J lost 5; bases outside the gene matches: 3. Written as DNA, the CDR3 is TGTGCCAGCAGTGAAGGGACAGGGGTCCACGAGCAGTACTTC. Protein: CASSEGTGVHEQYF.

The CDR3 DNA reads as TGTGCCTGGAGTTCCTCCTATGGCTACACCTTC. This encodes CAWSSSYGYTF. The chain couples TRBV30 to TRBJ1-2; D is uncertain. CDR3 length: 11 amino acids. Germline lookup yields CDR1 GTSNPN and CDR2 SVGIG (reference sequence). The ends were cut back, 2 bases at V and 4 bases at J, with 5 bases in the middle. Full variable domain (outside the CDR3, taken from reference TRBV30 and TRBJ1-2): SQTIHQWPATLVQPVGSPLSLECTVEGTSNPNLYWYRQAAGRGLQLLFYSVGIGQISSEVPQNLSASRPQDRQFILSSKKLLLSDSGFYLCAWSSSYGYTFGSGTRLTVV.

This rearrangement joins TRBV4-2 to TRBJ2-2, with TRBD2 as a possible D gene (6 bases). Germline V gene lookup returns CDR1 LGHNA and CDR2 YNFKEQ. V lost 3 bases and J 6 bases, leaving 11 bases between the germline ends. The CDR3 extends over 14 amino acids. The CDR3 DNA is TGTGCCAGCAGCCAGGCTAGCGATTCCGGGGAGCTGTTTTTT. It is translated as CASSQASDSGELFF.

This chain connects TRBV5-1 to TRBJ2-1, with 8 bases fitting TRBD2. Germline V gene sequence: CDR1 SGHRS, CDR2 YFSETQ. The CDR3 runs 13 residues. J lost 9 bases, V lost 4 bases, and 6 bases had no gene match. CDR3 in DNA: TGCGCCAGCAGCCTGGGACTAGTCAGTGAGCAGTTCTTC. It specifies CASSLGLVSEQFF.

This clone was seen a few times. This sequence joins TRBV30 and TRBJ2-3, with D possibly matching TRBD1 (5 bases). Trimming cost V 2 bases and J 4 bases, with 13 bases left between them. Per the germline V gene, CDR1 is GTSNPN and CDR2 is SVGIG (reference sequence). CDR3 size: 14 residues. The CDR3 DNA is TGTGCCTGGAGTCGGACAAAGCGCTCAGATACGCAGTATTTT. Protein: CAWSRTKRSDTQYF.

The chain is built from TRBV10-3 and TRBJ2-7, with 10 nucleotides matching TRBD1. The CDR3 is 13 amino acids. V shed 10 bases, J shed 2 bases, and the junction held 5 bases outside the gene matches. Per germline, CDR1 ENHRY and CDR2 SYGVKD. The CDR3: CATSGTGAYEQYF. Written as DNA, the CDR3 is TGTGCCACTTCCGGGACAGGGGCCTACGAGCAGTACTTC.

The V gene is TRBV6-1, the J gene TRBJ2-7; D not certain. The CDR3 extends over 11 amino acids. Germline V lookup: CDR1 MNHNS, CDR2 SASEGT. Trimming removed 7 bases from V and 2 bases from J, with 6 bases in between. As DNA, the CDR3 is TGTGCCAGCAATAATGCCTACGAGCAGTACTTC. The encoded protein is CASNNAYEQYF.

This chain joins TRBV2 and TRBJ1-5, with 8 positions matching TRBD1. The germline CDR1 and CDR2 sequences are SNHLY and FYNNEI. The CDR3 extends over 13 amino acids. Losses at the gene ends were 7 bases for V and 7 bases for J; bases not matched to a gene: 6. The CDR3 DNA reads TGTGCCAGCAAAACAGGGGGTAGCCAGCCCCAGCATTTT. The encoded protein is CASKTGGSQPQHF.

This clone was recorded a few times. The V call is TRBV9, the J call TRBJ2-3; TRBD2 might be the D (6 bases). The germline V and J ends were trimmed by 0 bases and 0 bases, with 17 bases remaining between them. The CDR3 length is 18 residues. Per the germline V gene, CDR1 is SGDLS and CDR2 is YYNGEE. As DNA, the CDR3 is TGTGCCAGCAGCGTAGCGTTATGGAGCGGGCCTAGCACAGATACGCAGTATTTT. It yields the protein CASSVALWSGPSTDTQYF. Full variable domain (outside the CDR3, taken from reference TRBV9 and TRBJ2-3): DSGVTQTPKHLITATGQRVTLRCSPRSGDLSVYWYQQSLDQGLQFLIQYYNGEERAKGNILERFSAQQFPDLHSELNLSSLELGDSALYFCASSVALWSGPSTDTQYFGPGTRLTVL.

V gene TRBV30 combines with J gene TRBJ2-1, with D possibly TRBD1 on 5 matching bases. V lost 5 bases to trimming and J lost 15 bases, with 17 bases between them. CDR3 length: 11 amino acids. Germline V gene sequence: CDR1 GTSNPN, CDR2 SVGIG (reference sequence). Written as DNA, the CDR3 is TGTGCCTGGGGAGACCCTAGGGGTACGTTCTTC. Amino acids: CAWGDPRGTFF.

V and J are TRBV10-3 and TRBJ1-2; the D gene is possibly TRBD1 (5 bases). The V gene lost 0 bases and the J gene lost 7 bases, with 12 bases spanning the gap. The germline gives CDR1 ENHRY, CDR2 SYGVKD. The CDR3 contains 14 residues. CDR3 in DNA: TGTGCCATCAGTGAGTCGACGAGGAGGGGTGGCTACACCTTC. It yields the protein CAISESTRRGGYTF.

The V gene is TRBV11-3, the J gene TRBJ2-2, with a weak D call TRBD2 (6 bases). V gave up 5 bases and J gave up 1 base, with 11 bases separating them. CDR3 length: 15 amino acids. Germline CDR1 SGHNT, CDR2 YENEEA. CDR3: CASSPGTLNTGELFF. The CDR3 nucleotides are TGTGCCAGCAGCCCCGGGACTCTGAACACCGGGGAGCTGTTTTTT.

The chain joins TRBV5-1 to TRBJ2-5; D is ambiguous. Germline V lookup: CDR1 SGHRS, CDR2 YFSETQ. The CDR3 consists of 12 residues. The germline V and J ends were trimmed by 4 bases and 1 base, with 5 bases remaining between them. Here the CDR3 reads CASSGSQETQYF. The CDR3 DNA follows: TGCGCCAGCAGCGGCAGCCAAGAGACCCAGTACTTC.

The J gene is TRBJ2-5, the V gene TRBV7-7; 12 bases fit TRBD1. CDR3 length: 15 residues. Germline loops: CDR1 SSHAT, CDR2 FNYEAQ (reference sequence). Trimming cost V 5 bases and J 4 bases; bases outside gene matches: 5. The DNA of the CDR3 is TGTGCCAGCAGCCCGGGGACAGGGGGCGGAGAGACCCAGTACTTC. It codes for CASSPGTGGGETQYF.

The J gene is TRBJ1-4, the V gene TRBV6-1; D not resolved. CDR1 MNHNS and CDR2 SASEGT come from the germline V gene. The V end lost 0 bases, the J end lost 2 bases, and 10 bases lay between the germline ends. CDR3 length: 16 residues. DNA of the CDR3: TGTGCCAGCAGTGAAGCCGTGGGGAGGACTAATGAAAAACTGTTTTTT. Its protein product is CASSEAVGRTNEKLFF.

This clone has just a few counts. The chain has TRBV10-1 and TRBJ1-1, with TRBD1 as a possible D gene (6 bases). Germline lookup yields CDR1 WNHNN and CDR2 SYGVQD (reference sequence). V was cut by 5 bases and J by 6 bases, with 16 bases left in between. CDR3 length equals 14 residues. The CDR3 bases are TGCGCCAGCAGTCGAATCAGGGGATCACCTGAAGCTTTCTTT. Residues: CASSRIRGSPEAFF.

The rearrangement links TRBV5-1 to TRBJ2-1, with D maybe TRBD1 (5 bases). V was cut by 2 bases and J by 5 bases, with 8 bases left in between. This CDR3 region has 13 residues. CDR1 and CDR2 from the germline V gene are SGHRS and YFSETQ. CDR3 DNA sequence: TGCGCCAGCAGCTTACAGGCGGACAATGAGCAGTTCTTC. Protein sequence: CASSLQADNEQFF.

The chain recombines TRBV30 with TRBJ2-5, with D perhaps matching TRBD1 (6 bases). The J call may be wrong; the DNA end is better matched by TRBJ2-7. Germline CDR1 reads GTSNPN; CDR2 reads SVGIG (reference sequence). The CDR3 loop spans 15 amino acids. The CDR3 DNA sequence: TGTGCCTGGGCTCAGGGGACAAAACCATCCTACGAGCAGTACTTC. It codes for CAWAQGTKPSYEQYF.

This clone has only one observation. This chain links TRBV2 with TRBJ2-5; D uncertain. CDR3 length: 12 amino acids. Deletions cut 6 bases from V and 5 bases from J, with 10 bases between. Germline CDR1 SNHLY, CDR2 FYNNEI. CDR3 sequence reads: CASRWLEETQYF. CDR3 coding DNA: TGTGCCAGCAGGTGGTTGGAGGAGACCCAGTACTTC.

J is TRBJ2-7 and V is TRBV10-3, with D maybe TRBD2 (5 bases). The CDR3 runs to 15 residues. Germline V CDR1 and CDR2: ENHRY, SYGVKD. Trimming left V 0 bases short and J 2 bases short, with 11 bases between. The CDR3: CAISESRARTYEQYF. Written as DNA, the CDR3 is TGTGCCATCAGTGAGTCGAGGGCACGAACCTACGAGCAGTACTTC.

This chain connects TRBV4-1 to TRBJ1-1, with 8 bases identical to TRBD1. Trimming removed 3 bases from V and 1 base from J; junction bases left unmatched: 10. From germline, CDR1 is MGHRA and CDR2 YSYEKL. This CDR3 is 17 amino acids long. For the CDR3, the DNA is TGCGCCAGCAGCCATGGTCCCGGGACAGGAGAGAACACTGAAGCTTTCTTT. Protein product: CASSHGPGTGENTEAFF.

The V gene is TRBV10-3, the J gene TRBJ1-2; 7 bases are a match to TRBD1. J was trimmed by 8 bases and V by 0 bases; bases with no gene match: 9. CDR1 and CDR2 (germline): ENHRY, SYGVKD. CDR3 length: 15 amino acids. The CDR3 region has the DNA TGTGCCATCAGTGAGTCGAAGGAGACGGACAGGGGCTACACCTTC. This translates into CAISESKETDRGYTF.